Below, 20 T cell receptor beta chains from the same sample are listed, as sequenced in a study of radiation and T cells in renal cell carcinoma. Libraries were prepared by immunoSEQ multiplex PCR; TCRdb keeps only in-frame clonotypes and omits some of them. This repertoire shows about 20,000 clones, less than 65% found once; its top ten account for approximately 12%. Treatment of the sample: 15 Gy SBRT to primary tumor, nephrectomy 4 weeks later. The sample here was tumor tissue, taken from a patient whose treatment included radiotherapy and nephrectomy. The receptors were sampled from a woman aged 70-85 years with renal cell carcinoma.

This clone has just a few counts. This sequence joins TRBV7-3 and TRBJ1-2; D is perhaps TRBD1 (5 bases). Deletions cut 6 bases from V and 4 bases from J, with 15 bases between. Germline V gene data show CDR1 as SGHTA and CDR2 as FQGTGA. The CDR3 runs 14 residues. The CDR3 DNA is TGTGCCAGCAGTCCTTTCACAGGCGGCTATGGCTACACCTTC. Translating gives CASSPFTGGYGYTF.

The chain recombines TRBV5-4 with TRBJ2-1; 15 nucleotides line up with TRBD2. Germline trimming cut 2 bases from V and 10 bases from J; bases unmatched to any gene: 4. Germline CDR1 and CDR2: SGHNT and YYREEE (reference sequence). The CDR3 runs to 15 residues. Written as DNA, the CDR3 is TGTGCCAGCAGCTTAATCGGGACTAGCGGGGGGGAGCAGTTCTTC. This encodes CASSLIGTSGGEQFF.

The chain is built from TRBV28 and TRBJ2-1, with D perhaps TRBD2 (6 bases). Trimming removed 5 bases at V and 3 bases at J, with 20 bases between. CDR3 size: 17 residues. Germline CDR1 and CDR2: MDHEN and SYDVKM. CDR3 coding DNA: TGTGCCAGCAGTCGCCTTGTTGGGAGGTACCTCTACAATGAGCAGTTCTTC. It yields the protein CASSRLVGRYLYNEQFF.

The chain employs TRBV4-3 and TRBJ1-2; 7 bases line up with TRBD1. Trimming at V came to 4 bases and at J to 5 bases, leaving 10 bases not matched to a gene. Germline V gene data show CDR1 as LGHNA and CDR2 as YSLEER. CDR3 length: 15 residues. This chain's CDR3 is CASSRNRDSAYGYTF. In DNA, the CDR3 is TGCGCCAGCAGCCGAAACCGGGACAGTGCATATGGCTACACCTTC.

This clone was recorded only once. The chain combines TRBV28 with TRBJ2-7; 9 bases fit TRBD2. Unmatched junction bases numbered 6, after V lost 6 bases and J lost 3 bases. Per germline, CDR1 MDHEN and CDR2 SYDVKM. This CDR3 contains 14 residues. The CDR3 DNA reads as TGTGCCAGCAGCCCTGGACTAGCGCACTACGAGCAGTACTTC. Protein sequence: CASSPGLAHYEQYF. Filled out from reference TRBV28 and TRBJ2-7, the complete variable domain reads DVKVTQSSRYLVKRTGEKVFLECVQDMDHENMFWYRQDPGLGLRLIYFSYDVKMKEKGDIPEGYSVSREKKERFSLILESASTNQTSMYLCASSPGLAHYEQYFGPGTRLTVT.

The rearrangement links TRBV6-6 to TRBJ1-1; D is possibly TRBD1 (5 bases). V lost 0 bases and J 0 bases, leaving 8 bases between the germline ends. CDR1 and CDR2 from the germline V gene are MNHNY and SVGAGI (reference sequence). The CDR3 is 15 residues long. The CDR3 reads CASSYSQGMNTEAFF. CDR3 bases: TGTGCCAGCAGTTACTCCCAGGGAATGAACACTGAAGCTTTCTTT.

This clone was found once. The chain uses TRBV29-1 and TRBJ2-7; 7 bases align to TRBD1. Losses at the gene ends were 2 bases for V and 3 bases for J; bases not matched to a gene: 7. Germline values: CDR1 SQVTM, CDR2 ANQGSEA. This CDR3 comprises 14 residues. The CDR3 DNA follows: TGCAGCGTTGAACCGGGGCAGGGGGACTACGAGCAGTACTTC. This gives the protein CSVEPGQGDYEQYF.

The rearrangement links TRBV7-8 to TRBJ2-7; TRBD1 matches 7 bases. The germline V gene encodes CDR1 SGHVS and CDR2 FQNEAQ. This CDR3 contains 13 residues. The J segment lost 2 bases and the V segment lost 4 bases, leaving 2 bases of the junction unmatched. CDR3 in amino acids: CASSWGQTYEQYF. DNA for the CDR3: TGTGCCAGCAGCTGGGGACAGACCTACGAGCAGTACTTC.

The chain links TRBV29-1 to TRBJ2-5, with D maybe TRBD2 (7 bases). The J call may be faulty, since TRBJ2-7 better matches the DNA end. There are 13 residues in the CDR3. The germline V gene has CDR1 SQVTM and CDR2 ANQGSEA. The CDR3 loop reads CSAAGEGVYEQYF. The DNA of the CDR3 is TGCAGCGCTGCGGGGGAGGGGGTCTACGAGCAGTACTTC.

This rearrangement joins TRBV30 to TRBJ1-1; D gene uncertain. Germline CDR1 and CDR2: GTSNPN and SVGIG (reference sequence). V lost 4 bases and J 0 bases, leaving 3 bases between the germline ends. The CDR3 sequence is 11 residues long. The CDR3 protein is CAWTVNTEAFF. CDR3 nucleotide sequence: TGTGCCTGGACTGTGAACACTGAAGCTTTCTTT.

J is TRBJ2-1 and V is TRBV6-1; D is perhaps TRBD2 (5 bases). The germline V gene has CDR1 MNHNS and CDR2 SASEGT. Trimming took off 8 bases at V and 8 bases at J, with 10 bases between the two ends. The CDR3 contains 11 residues. The DNA of the CDR3 is TGTGCCAGCGGACTTGGCGATGAGCAGTTCTTC. Translation: CASGLGDEQFF.

This chain links TRBV4-2 with TRBJ2-7; 11 positions agree with TRBD2. V was pared by 2 bases and J by 3 bases, with 9 bases of the junction left unmatched. The CDR3 covers 17 residues. Germline V gene data show CDR1 as LGHNA and CDR2 as YNFKEQ. The CDR3 here is CASSQLAGGLLYYEQYF. For the CDR3, the DNA is TGTGCCAGCAGCCAATTAGCGGGGGGGCTGTTATACTACGAGCAGTACTTC.

V gene TRBV6-5 combines with J gene TRBJ1-6; D unclear. The germline V gene encodes CDR1 MNHEY and CDR2 SVGAGI. Trimming took off 0 bases at V and 10 bases at J, with 4 bases between the two ends. This CDR3 contains 12 residues. The CDR3 nucleotides read TGTGCCAGCAGTTACTCCCGATCACCCCTCCACTTT. It translates to CASSYSRSPLHF.

The gene calls are TRBV7-3 and TRBJ2-1, with a possible D match to TRBD2 (6 bases). The V end was cut by 3 bases, the J end by 3 bases, with 15 bases between. Germline V gives CDR1 SGHTA, CDR2 FQGTGA. The CDR3 has 16 residues. This chain's CDR3 is CASSFSGSGSYNEQFF. In DNA, the CDR3 is TGTGCCAGCAGCTTTTCCGGTAGCGGCAGCTACAATGAGCAGTTCTTC.

The rearrangement links TRBV6-1 to TRBJ1-5; D remains unclear. Germline V gene data show CDR1 as MNHNS and CDR2 as SASEGT. The CDR3 has 13 residues. Trimming pared 8 bases from V and 5 bases from J, leaving 13 bases between. In nucleotides, the CDR3 is TGTGCCAGCTTTTATGGGTTCGATCAGCCCCAGCATTTT. It encodes CASFYGFDQPQHF.

The rearrangement joins TRBV28 to TRBJ2-2; 9 nucleotides agree with TRBD2. Germline CDR1 MDHEN, CDR2 SYDVKM. Germline trimming cut 6 bases from V and 7 bases from J; bases unmatched to any gene: 6. The CDR3 spans 14 residues. CDR3 nucleotides: TGTGCCAGCAGGCTTAGCGGGGGAAGCGGGGAGCTGTTTTTT. This sequence encodes CASRLSGGSGELFF.

The chain carries TRBV11-3 and TRBJ1-3; possibly TRBD1 for D (6 bases). The length of the CDR3 is 16 residues. Per the germline V gene, CDR1 is SGHNT and CDR2 is YENEEA. V was clipped by 5 bases and J by 4 bases, with 18 bases between them. CDR3 coding DNA: TGTGCCAGCAGCCTCTCGACAGGTTTCCTGGGAAACACCATATATTTT. It codes for CASSLSTGFLGNTIYF.

A remark on this clone: This sample also contains other DNA sequences that code for the same CDR3. The rearrangement joins TRBV4-3 to TRBJ2-7; 7 nucleotides match TRBD1. The CDR3 has 18 residues. V lost 0 bases, J lost 0 bases, and 11 bases stayed unmatched. Germline CDR1 and CDR2: LGHNA and YSLEER. Written as DNA, the CDR3 is TGCGCCAGCAGCCAAGATCTGGCAGGGGGTTTACTCTCCTACGAGCAGTACTTC. As protein: CASSQDLAGGLLSYEQYF.

This clone was picked up a small number of times. The rearrangement joins TRBV30 to TRBJ2-1; TRBD1 is a possible D gene (6 bases). CDR1 and CDR2 from the germline V gene are GTSNPN and SVGIG (reference sequence). The CDR3 length is 16 residues. Between the trimmed V and J ends, which lost 0 bases and 5 bases, there was a span of 17 bases. CDR3 bases: TGTGCCTGGAGTGTACCAGGGGCCACTCGGAACAATGAGCAGTTCTTC. Amino acid sequence: CAWSVPGATRNNEQFF. Looking up the rest from reference TRBV30 and TRBJ2-1 gives the full variable domain: SQTIHQWPATLVQPVGSPLSLECTVEGTSNPNLYWYRQAAGRGLQLLFYSVGIGQISSEVPQNLSASRPQDRQFILSSKKLLLSDSGFYLCAWSVPGATRNNEQFFGPGTRLTVL.

This CDR3 reads CASSSGQGMNTEAFF. In nucleotides, the CDR3 is TGTGCCAGCAGCTCAGGACAGGGGATGAACACTGAAGCTTTCTTT. The genes are TRBV7-9 and TRBJ1-1; TRBD1 matches at 9 bases. Germline assignment: CDR1 SEHNR and CDR2 FQNEAQ (reference sequence). This CDR3 contains 15 residues. V was pared by 4 bases and J by 0 bases, with 3 bases of the junction left unmatched.